This T cell receptor (beta chain) stems from a study of shared clonotypes between healthy human individuals. Study observations and caveats: For naive CD4 cells, roughly 4.6% of clonotypes were shared across a handful of donors. Even with large depth, rarefaction showed that sorted-subset sequencing was incomplete. Memory subsets had estimated richness that was generally smaller than that of naive subsets.

This clone was seen a handful of times. The antigen is not known. The method was immunoSEQ multiplex PCR; TCRdb's version includes in-frame clones alone and lacks a portion of them. The repertoire holds tens of thousands of clones, with 60% to 80% as singletons. CDR3 length: 15 amino acids. Germline V CDR1 and CDR2: LGHNA, YSLEER. V lost 0 bases, J lost 1 base, and 10 bases lay in between. What CD8 memory combined were CD45RO+ cells and CCR7-negative CD45RA+ TemRA cells. Sequencing was performed on memory CD8+ T cells sorted from blood. Subset specified: CD45RO+ cells pooled with CCR7-negative TemRA cells. The chain links TRBV4-3 to TRBJ2-7; a possible D gene is TRBD2 (6 bases). The TCR originated in a man between 25 and 39 years old in good health. As DNA, the CDR3 is TGCGCCAGCAGCCAAGAGGACGGGGGATCCTACGAGCAGTACTTC. This codes for CASSQEDGGSYEQYF.